One sample yielded the 20 T cell receptor beta chains listed below, sequenced in a study of CD8 T cells in ankylosing spondylitis. TCRdb re-called the 5' RACE reads with MiXCR, one entry per CDR3 protein. Of some 350,000 distinct CDR3 sequences in the sample, roughly 15% were seen once. The sequencing input was blood, either unsorted or a sorted T cell fraction (not recorded which). The origin of the receptors is a male donor with ankylosing spondylitis or in good health (not recorded which).

This clonotype was picked up a small number of times. V gene TRBV4-1 combines with J gene TRBJ2-5, with a possible D match to TRBD2 (6 bases). V was trimmed by 4 bases and J by 4 bases, leaving 22 bases between them. Germline lookup yields CDR1 MGHRA and CDR2 YSYEKL. CDR3 length equals 17 residues. CDR3 DNA sequence: TGCGCCAGCAGCCCTGGGCCGATGGGGGGAGGTCGAGAGACCCAGTACTTC. Protein sequence: CASSPGPMGGGRETQYF.

The V gene is TRBV15, the J gene TRBJ1-5; D is unresolved. CDR1 is LNHNV and CDR2 is YYDKDF in the germline V gene (reference sequence). V shed 1 base and J shed 9 bases, with 16 bases lying between them. The CDR3 runs to 15 residues. The CDR3 DNA is TGTGCCACCAGCAGAGTTCGGCAGGAGGAGACGCCCCAGCATTTT. Protein sequence: CATSRVRQEETPQHF.

The chain uses TRBV25-1 and TRBJ2-2; 10 bases line up with TRBD2. The trim removed 6 bases at V and 5 bases at J, leaving 9 bases unmatched. The CDR3 sequence is 16 residues long. CDR1 is MGHDK, CDR2 SYGVNS, per germline. DNA for the CDR3: TGTGCCAGCAGCCTAGCGGGGGCGGGGGGGACCGGGGAGCTGTTTTTT. Its protein product is CASSLAGAGGTGELFF.

The rearrangement joins TRBV9 to TRBJ2-7, with D uncertain. Germline CDR1 and CDR2: SGDLS and YYNGEE. V lost 0 bases and J 3 bases, leaving 10 bases between the germline ends. This CDR3 has 14 amino acids. The CDR3 nucleotides are TGTGCCAGCAGCGTAGGTGTGGGTGGCTACGAGCAGTACTTC. As protein: CASSVGVGGYEQYF.

A few counts support this clonotype. J is TRBJ1-2 and V is TRBV30; D is undetermined. The germline V and J ends were trimmed by 8 bases and 3 bases, with 13 bases remaining between them. CDR3 size: 12 residues. The germline V gene has CDR1 GTSNPN and CDR2 SVGIG (reference sequence). The CDR3 region has the DNA TGTGCCCTTAACCGAGAGGACTATGGCTACACCTTC. Residues: CALNREDYGYTF.

This clonotype appeared many times. V usage is TRBV20-1 and J usage is TRBJ2-7; D gene uncertain. V lost 0 bases, J lost 4 bases, and 4 bases lay in between. This CDR3 spans 11 amino acids. The germline CDR1 and CDR2 sequences are DFQATT and SNEGSKA (reference sequence). The CDR3 DNA is TGCAGTGCTAGAGATTCTTACGAGCAGTACTTC. It codes for CSARDSYEQYF.

This chain connects TRBV18 to TRBJ1-1, with a possible D match to TRBD1 (5 bases). Germline V gene lookup returns CDR1 KGHSH and CDR2 LQKENI. Between the trimmed V and J ends, which lost 6 bases and 0 bases, there was a span of 14 bases. CDR3 length equals 15 residues. This CDR3 reads CASSPGLRMNTEAFF. In DNA form, the CDR3 reads TGTGCCAGCTCTCCGGGACTGAGAATGAACACTGAAGCTTTCTTT.

The CDR3 region has the DNA TGTGCCAGCAGCCAAGAGGTCGTCTACGAGCAGTACTTC. It is translated as CASSQEVVYEQYF. The genes are TRBV4-2 and TRBJ2-7; D gene uncertain. The CDR3 sequence is 13 residues long. The V gene's germline CDR1 is LGHNA and CDR2 YNFKEQ. Trimming removed 0 bases at V and 3 bases at J, with 6 bases between.

This clonotype was seen a few times. The chain carries TRBV5-5 and TRBJ2-4, with D uncertain. The length of the CDR3 is 18 residues. Trimming took off 5 bases at V and 0 bases at J, with 21 bases between the two ends. CDR1 is SGHKS, CDR2 YYEKEE, per germline (reference sequence). CDR3 sequence reads: CASSFPYSGYQAKNIQYF. CDR3 bases: TGTGCCAGCAGTTTCCCCTACTCGGGTTACCAAGCCAAAAACATTCAGTACTTC.

This clonotype was recorded many times. This rearrangement joins TRBV5-1 to TRBJ1-1; no definite D call. The CDR3 consists of 14 residues. The V gene lost 4 bases and the J gene lost 3 bases, with 13 bases spanning the gap. Germline V gene data show CDR1 as SGHRS and CDR2 as YFSETQ. This chain's CDR3 is CASSRWAVDTEAFF. The CDR3 nucleotides read TGCGCCAGCAGCCGATGGGCCGTCGACACTGAAGCTTTCTTT.

There are a few counts of this clonotype. This chain connects TRBV12-3 or TRBV12-4 to TRBJ2-5; 10 nucleotides agree with TRBD2. Germline trimming cut 7 bases from V and 1 base from J; bases unmatched to any gene: 6. The CDR3 is made up of 15 amino acids. The CDR3 reads CASTPLAGAQETQYF. DNA for the CDR3: TGTGCCAGCACCCCTCTAGCGGGGGCCCAAGAGACCCAGTACTTC.

In its sample, this clonotype was seen many times. V gene TRBV4-1 combines with J gene TRBJ2-2; TRBD2 matches at 10 bases. With V trimmed by 5 bases and J by 3 bases, 9 bases remained unmatched. Germline V lookup: CDR1 MGHRA, CDR2 YSYEKL. This CDR3 comprises 17 residues. CDR3 nucleotide sequence: TGCGCCAGCAGCGGTTTAGCGGGAGGTAGACACACCGGGGAGCTGTTTTTT. This translates into CASSGLAGGRHTGELFF.

This clonotype has just a few counts. V usage is TRBV12-3 or TRBV12-4 and J usage is TRBJ1-4; TRBD1 is a possible D gene (6 bases). V shed 5 bases and J shed 1 base, with 11 bases lying between them. This CDR3 is built from 15 residues. CDR3 residues: CASSQRTVTNEKLFF. DNA of the CDR3: TGTGCCAGCAGTCAACGGACAGTAACTAATGAAAAACTGTTTTTT.

This clonotype was detected many times. The chain carries TRBV10-3 and TRBJ2-2, with D tentatively TRBD1 (6 bases). Germline values: CDR1 ENHRY, CDR2 SYGVKD. The CDR3 has 12 amino acids. V lost 4 bases and J lost 7, with 7 bases in between. The CDR3 loop is CAISAGDGELFF. CDR3 sequence (DNA): TGTGCCATCAGTGCAGGGGACGGGGAGCTGTTTTTT.

This clonotype was recorded a few times. The chain uses TRBV24-1 and TRBJ2-5; D might be TRBD2 (6 bases). Trimming cost V 6 bases and J 1 base, with 8 bases left between them. In germline, CDR1 is KGHDR, CDR2 SFDVKD. This CDR3 has 13 amino acids. This CDR3 reads CATSQAGQETQYF. DNA of the CDR3: TGTGCCACCAGTCAAGCGGGCCAAGAGACCCAGTACTTC.

This clonotype was detected many times. The V and J genes are TRBV10-3 and TRBJ1-1, with TRBD1 matching over 9 bases. Germline loops: CDR1 ENHRY, CDR2 SYGVKD. With 0 bases clipped from V and 3 bases from J, the junction kept 8 bases outside the gene matches. The CDR3 runs 17 residues. CDR3 DNA: TGTGCCATCAGTGAGTCGGGACAGGGAGGATCAGACACTGAAGCTTTCTTT. Amino acid sequence: CAISESGQGGSDTEAFF.

This clonotype was counted only a few times. This chain uses TRBV20-1 with TRBJ2-5, with D possibly being TRBD1 (5 bases). Trimming took 3 bases from V and 2 from J, leaving 7 bases between them. From germline, CDR1 is DFQATT and CDR2 SNEGSKA (reference sequence). The CDR3 covers 12 residues. DNA of the CDR3: TGCAGTGCTAGGGGGCCGCAAGAGACCCAGTACTTC. This translates into CSARGPQETQYF.

The chain joins TRBV20-1 to TRBJ2-3, with 16 bases matching TRBD2. The length of the CDR3 is 16 residues. Germline CDR1 and CDR2: DFQATT and SNEGSKA (reference sequence). Trimming removed 5 bases from V and 1 base from J; junction bases left unmatched: 3. The CDR3 nucleotides read TGCAGTGCTCTGGGACTAGCGGGGGGGCGCACAGATACGCAGTATTTT. Translation gives CSALGLAGGRTDTQYF.

The chain combines TRBV7-9 with TRBJ2-5, with 7 bases fitting TRBD2. The V segment lost 5 bases and the J segment 4 bases; nucleotides outside the gene matches: 13. The CDR3 totals 16 residues. Looked up from germline, CDR1 is SEHNR and CDR2 is FQNEAQ (reference sequence). The CDR3: CASSSGWTRVRETQYF. The DNA of the CDR3 is TGTGCCAGCAGCAGCGGTTGGACTAGGGTGCGAGAGACCCAGTACTTC.

The chain couples TRBV6-5 to TRBJ1-5; D gene uncertain. V was shortened by 3 bases and J by 6 bases, with 12 bases between the two germline ends. This CDR3 spans 14 amino acids. Germline CDR1 and CDR2: MNHEY and SVGAGI. CDR3: CASSYSDAAQPQHF. The CDR3 nucleotides are TGTGCCAGCAGTTATTCAGATGCGGCTCAGCCCCAGCATTTT.